This TCR beta chain was retrieved from a study of spatial heterogeneity in lung cancer. A few counts support this clonotype. Time point of the sample: sample taken at primary tumor resection. The germline gives CDR1 MNHNS, CDR2 SASEGT. The CDR3 covers 10 residues. V lost 10 bases to trimming and J lost 9 bases, with 10 bases between them. TCRdb ran MiXCR on the 5' RACE reads and lists one entry per CDR3 protein. The profile covers 30,000 to 45,000 distinct CDR3 sequences, with less than 9% appearing a single time and 29% taken by the ten largest. The material sequenced was PBMCs, taken at surgery. The clonotype was recovered from a female donor with early-stage non-small cell lung cancer. The chain couples TRBV6-1 to TRBJ2-4; D gene unclear. This CDR3 reads CATSLGIQYF. The CDR3 DNA reads TGTGCCACCTCTCTGGGCATTCAGTACTTC.